What follows describes a single T cell receptor beta chain. This entry comes from a study of blood T cell repertoires in COVID-19. Across the study: Spain, Italy and the United States supplied samples that represented acute and convalescent COVID-19.

CDR1 is KGHDR, CDR2 SFDVKD, per germline. Unmatched junction bases numbered 11, after V lost 4 bases and J lost 4 bases. There are 17 residues in the CDR3. Produced via immunoSEQ multiplex PCR; TCRdb's table is partial and in-frame only. The top ten clones hold 3% to 3.5% of a sample with under 250,000 clones, 85% to 90% of them seen once. This receptor was taken from a woman aged 18-30 years in a cohort exposed to, infected with or recovered from COVID-19 (not recorded which). The sequenced sample was PBMCs or T cells enriched from blood (not recorded which). V usage is TRBV24-1 and J usage is TRBJ2-1, with 8 bases lining up with TRBD1. The CDR3 nucleotides are TGTGCCACCAGTGACCCAAACCGGGACAGGACTTACAATGAGCAGTTCTTC. It specifies CATSDPNRDRTYNEQFF.